A selection of T cell receptor beta chains follows, all from one sample in a study of identifying expanded T cells in peripheral blood. TCRdb's table, derived via immunoSEQ multiplex PCR, lists solely in-frame clones and lacks some. The sample gives 110,000 or so clones, 88% of which show up once; around 8.3% is in the top ten. The sample comprised blood. All receptors derive from a person aged 18-70 years in good health. Each CDR3 is given with its conserved first and last residue. The order of the fields is J gene, clone size, V gene, D gene, CDR3 DNA, CDR3 protein. D genes are given only for firm matches. Rows may omit the clone size; those that give it use once, few, many or a size class.

j_call: TRBJ1-1
clone_size: .
v_call: TRBV10-3
d_call: TRBD1
cdr3_nt: TGTGCCATCAGTGCCGGGACAGGGCCTAGGACTGAAGCTTTCTTT
cdr3_aa: CAISAGTGPRTEAFF

j_call: TRBJ2-3
clone_size: .
v_call: TRBV11-3
d_call: TRBD2
cdr3_nt: TGTGCCAGCAGCTTGAGTATAGGCGGGAGTCCTGATACGCAGTATTTT
cdr3_aa: CASSLSIGGSPDTQYF

j_call: TRBJ2-5
clone_size: .
v_call: TRBV6-5
d_call: TRBD2
cdr3_nt: TGTGCCAGCAGTTTAGCGGGGGGGCGGACAGAGACCCAGTACTTC
cdr3_aa: CASSLAGGRTETQYF

j_call: TRBJ2-2
clone_size: .
v_call: TRBV19
d_call: TRBD2
cdr3_nt: TGTGCCAGTAAGTCTAGCGGGAGGATGAACACCGGGGAGCTGTTTTTT
cdr3_aa: CASKSSGRMNTGELFF

j_call: TRBJ1-4
clone_size: once
v_call: TRBV28
d_call: .
cdr3_nt: TGTGCCAGCAAGGGGGGGCAGAATTATGAAAAACTGTTTTTT
cdr3_aa: CASKGGQNYEKLFF

j_call: TRBJ2-2
clone_size: .
v_call: TRBV7-9
d_call: .
cdr3_nt: TGTGCCAGCAGCTTAGATACGGTCGGGGAGCTGTTTTTT
cdr3_aa: CASSLDTVGELFF

j_call: TRBJ2-1
clone_size: .
v_call: TRBV5-6
d_call: .
cdr3_nt: TGTGCCAGCAGCTTGGGGGGCTCGAATGAGCAGTTCTTC
cdr3_aa: CASSLGGSNEQFF

j_call: TRBJ1-1
clone_size: .
v_call: TRBV7-9
d_call: .
cdr3_nt: TGTGCCAGCAGCCTGGTTTTGACTGAAGCTTTCTTT
cdr3_aa: CASSLVLTEAFF

j_call: TRBJ1-1
clone_size: .
v_call: TRBV5-4
d_call: TRBD1
cdr3_nt: TGTGCCAGCAGCTTGAAATCAGGGGGCACTGAAGCTTTCTTT
cdr3_aa: CASSLKSGGTEAFF

j_call: TRBJ2-7
clone_size: .
v_call: TRBV11-3
d_call: .
cdr3_nt: TGTGCCAGCAGCTTAGATTCCCAGCACTACGAGCAGTACTTC
cdr3_aa: CASSLDSQHYEQYF

j_call: TRBJ2-1
clone_size: .
v_call: TRBV29-1
d_call: TRBD2
cdr3_nt: TGCAGCGGGACTAGCGGGAGGACCAATGAGCAGTTCTTC
cdr3_aa: CSGTSGRTNEQFF

j_call: TRBJ2-4
clone_size: .
v_call: TRBV19
d_call: TRBD1
cdr3_nt: TGTGCCAGTAGTGACCGGGACAGGGTTGACTTC
cdr3_aa: CASSDRDRVDF

j_call: TRBJ1-5
clone_size: few
v_call: TRBV28
d_call: .
cdr3_nt: TGTGCCAGCAGCTCCGCCGGACAGCCCCCCAATCAGCCCCAGCATTTT
cdr3_aa: CASSSAGQPPNQPQHF

j_call: TRBJ2-7
clone_size: .
v_call: TRBV27
d_call: TRBD1
cdr3_nt: TGTGCCAGCAGGCCGGGACAGGGCACCTACGAGCAGTACTTC
cdr3_aa: CASRPGQGTYEQYF

j_call: TRBJ1-4
clone_size: .
v_call: TRBV19
d_call: .
cdr3_nt: TGTGCCAGTAGTACCCCAGGGTCGACTAATGAAAAACTGTTTTTT
cdr3_aa: CASSTPGSTNEKLFF

j_call: TRBJ2-7
clone_size: .
v_call: TRBV7-3
d_call: .
cdr3_nt: TGTGCCAGCAGCCAAGACTCCACTGGGACCTACGAGCAGTACTTC
cdr3_aa: CASSQDSTGTYEQYF

j_call: TRBJ2-1
clone_size: .
v_call: TRBV15
d_call: .
cdr3_nt: TGTGCCACCAGCAGACACCGACAGGGAGGGAATGAGCAGTTCTTC
cdr3_aa: CATSRHRQGGNEQFF

j_call: TRBJ1-5
clone_size: .
v_call: TRBV6-6
d_call: .
cdr3_nt: TGTGCCAGCAGTAAGACGGGAAATCAGCCCCAGCATTTT
cdr3_aa: CASSKTGNQPQHF

j_call: TRBJ2-5
clone_size: once
v_call: TRBV5-1
d_call: .
cdr3_nt: TGCGCCAGCAGCTTGGGCGGAGGGGAGACCCAGTACTTC
cdr3_aa: CASSLGGGETQYF

j_call: TRBJ2-1
clone_size: .
v_call: TRBV18
d_call: TRBD2
cdr3_nt: TGTGCCAGCTCACCCCTAGCGGGAGGGACCTACAATGAGCAGTTCTTC
cdr3_aa: CASSPLAGGTYNEQFF

j_call: TRBJ2-7
clone_size: .
v_call: TRBV5-1
d_call: .
cdr3_nt: TGCGCCAGCAGTTTTCTATCAGGGTATTCCTACGAGCAGTACTTC
cdr3_aa: CASSFLSGYSYEQYF

j_call: TRBJ2-7
clone_size: .
v_call: TRBV18
d_call: .
cdr3_nt: TGTGCCAGCTCACCACTGAGTGTACAGGCCGTAGAGCAGTACTTC
cdr3_aa: CASSPLSVQAVEQYF

j_call: TRBJ2-1
clone_size: .
v_call: TRBV6-5
d_call: TRBD2
cdr3_nt: TGTGCCAGCAGTTCGGGACTAGCGGGACATGAGCAGTTCTTC
cdr3_aa: CASSSGLAGHEQFF

j_call: TRBJ2-5
clone_size: once
v_call: TRBV10-3
d_call: .
cdr3_nt: TGTGCCATCAGTGATAACGGGGCGGAAGAGACCCAGTACTTC
cdr3_aa: CAISDNGAEETQYF

j_call: TRBJ1-6
clone_size: .
v_call: TRBV19
d_call: TRBD1
cdr3_nt: TGTGCCAGTAGCCCGGGACAGGGAAATTCACCCCTCCACTTT
cdr3_aa: CASSPGQGNSPLHF

j_call: TRBJ2-7
clone_size: .
v_call: TRBV7-3
d_call: .
cdr3_nt: TGTGCCAGCAGCTTCCTACAGAGCCACGAGCAGTACTTC
cdr3_aa: CASSFLQSHEQYF

j_call: TRBJ2-1
clone_size: .
v_call: TRBV6-6
d_call: TRBD1
cdr3_nt: TGTGCCAGCAGTTACCACGGACAGGGGAGCGATGAGCAGTTCTTC
cdr3_aa: CASSYHGQGSDEQFF

j_call: TRBJ2-2
clone_size: .
v_call: TRBV14
d_call: TRBD1
cdr3_nt: TGTGCCAGCAGCCAAGGACAGGGGGCGTCGGACACCGGGGAGCTGTTTTTT
cdr3_aa: CASSQGQGASDTGELFF

j_call: TRBJ2-1
clone_size: few
v_call: TRBV6-5
d_call: .
cdr3_nt: TGTGCCAGCGGCCAGCGGATCAGCTCCTACAATGAGCAGTTCTTC
cdr3_aa: CASGQRISSYNEQFF

j_call: TRBJ1-1
clone_size: .
v_call: TRBV9
d_call: .
cdr3_nt: TGTGCCAGCAGCGTTGGTAGAACAGGGAACGTGCACACTGAAGCTTTCTTT
cdr3_aa: CASSVGRTGNVHTEAFF

j_call: TRBJ2-5
clone_size: .
v_call: TRBV7-7
d_call: .
cdr3_nt: TGTGCCAGCAGCCAACGCAGGGAAGAGACCCAGTACTTC
cdr3_aa: CASSQRREETQYF

j_call: TRBJ2-7
clone_size: .
v_call: TRBV6-5
d_call: .
cdr3_nt: TGTGCCGCTCTGAGTCTAACCTCCTACGAGCAGTACTTC
cdr3_aa: CAALSLTSYEQYF

j_call: TRBJ1-4
clone_size: .
v_call: TRBV2
d_call: .
cdr3_nt: TGTGCCAGCAGTGAGCCGGTTAATGAAAAACTGTTTTTT
cdr3_aa: CASSEPVNEKLFF

j_call: TRBJ2-3
clone_size: .
v_call: TRBV29-1
d_call: TRBD2
cdr3_nt: TGCAGCGTTGTTCGAGCGGGAGGGCCGTCAGATACGCAGTATTTT
cdr3_aa: CSVVRAGGPSDTQYF

j_call: TRBJ2-3
clone_size: .
v_call: TRBV5-1
d_call: TRBD2
cdr3_nt: TGCGCCAGCAGCTGGGGAAATAGCGGGAGTGGCACAGATACGCAGTATTTT
cdr3_aa: CASSWGNSGSGTDTQYF

j_call: TRBJ2-7
clone_size: .
v_call: TRBV28
d_call: .
cdr3_nt: TGTGCCAGCAGTCCGCTGGGTAGCCGTTCCTACGAGCAGTACTTC
cdr3_aa: CASSPLGSRSYEQYF

j_call: TRBJ1-5
clone_size: .
v_call: TRBV2
d_call: TRBD1
cdr3_nt: TGTGCCAGCACCGAACAGGGGAGAATTAGCAATCAGCCCCAGCATTTT
cdr3_aa: CASTEQGRISNQPQHF

j_call: TRBJ2-3
clone_size: .
v_call: TRBV4-2
d_call: TRBD2
cdr3_nt: TGTGCCAGCAGCCAAGATGGCGGGGGGGGCACCACAGATACGCAGTATTTT
cdr3_aa: CASSQDGGGGTTDTQYF

j_call: TRBJ1-1
clone_size: .
v_call: TRBV30
d_call: .
cdr3_nt: TGTGCCTGGAGTCCATCACCGGCGAACACTGAAGCTTTCTTT
cdr3_aa: CAWSPSPANTEAFF

j_call: TRBJ1-2
clone_size: once
v_call: TRBV29-1
d_call: .
cdr3_nt: TGCAGCGTTGAAGATCAAGTAACAGACTATGGCTACACCTTC
cdr3_aa: CSVEDQVTDYGYTF

j_call: TRBJ2-7
clone_size: .
v_call: TRBV5-1
d_call: TRBD1
cdr3_nt: TGCGCCAGCAGCTCCGGACAGGAAGGCGGATACGAGCAGTACTTC
cdr3_aa: CASSSGQEGGYEQYF